The 16 T cell receptor beta chains presented below share a single source sample, sequenced in a study of blood T cells in healthy people across ages. A J-beta primer mix and a sample-barcoded 5' primer were used in a second PCR of about 6 to 12 cycles. TCRdb re-called the 5' RACE reads through MiXCR, storing one row per CDR3 protein. The sample yields 650,000 to 950,000 distinct CDR3 sequences, 40% to 50% seen once. The sequenced sample was blood. These receptors all come from a man between 60 and 75 years old in good health.

This clonotype was counted between two and nine times. Here the CDR3 reads CASSAGLAQETQYF. CDR3 nucleotide sequence: TGCGCCAGCAGTGCGGGACTAGCCCAAGAGACCCAGTACTTC. This chain joins TRBV10-1 and TRBJ2-5, with TRBD2 identical over 9 bases. Germline V CDR1 and CDR2: WNHNN, SYGVQD (reference sequence). CDR3 length: 14 residues. With V trimmed by 4 bases and J by 1 base, 1 base remained unmatched.

This clonotype was counted between two and nine times. This sequence joins TRBV4-3 and TRBJ2-5, with D unresolved. Trimming stripped 1 base from V and 0 bases from J, with 6 bases between. CDR1 and CDR2 (germline): LGHNA, YSLEER. This CDR3 contains 14 residues. The CDR3 loop is CASSQGVDQETQYF. The CDR3 region has the DNA TGCGCCAGCAGCCAAGGGGTAGACCAAGAGACCCAGTACTTC.

CDR3 sequence reads: CASSKQPGLAYQETQYF. The CDR3 DNA reads as TGTGCCAGCAGCAAACAACCGGGACTAGCGTACCAAGAGACCCAGTACTTC. V gene TRBV7-2 combines with J gene TRBJ2-5, with 10 bases matching TRBD2. Germline values: CDR1 SGHTA, CDR2 FQGNSA. The CDR3 totals 17 residues. With 5 bases clipped from V and 0 bases from J, the junction kept 9 bases outside the gene matches.

V gene TRBV24-1 combines with J gene TRBJ2-1; 10 nucleotides align to TRBD2. V was clipped by 3 bases and J by 4 bases; unmatched bases: 5. CDR1 is KGHDR, CDR2 SFDVKD, per germline. CDR3 length: 16 amino acids. The CDR3 spells CATSDTSGVSYNEQFF. The CDR3 DNA reads as TGTGCCACCAGTGATACTAGCGGGGTTAGTTACAATGAGCAGTTCTTC.

This chain connects TRBV11-2 to TRBJ2-3, with 14 bases matching TRBD2. Germline-derived CDR1 and CDR2 are SGHAT and FQNNGV. Trimming took 5 bases from V and 2 from J; bases not matched to a gene: 15. CDR3 length equals 20 residues. CDR3 residues: CASSHARGLAGARSTDTQYF. Here the CDR3 DNA reads TGTGCCAGCAGCCATGCACGGGGACTAGCGGGGGCCCGGTCCACAGATACGCAGTATTTT. Together with reference TRBV11-2 and TRBJ2-3, the CDR3 gives the full variable domain: EAGVAQSPRYKIIEKRQSVAFWCNPISGHATLYWYQQILGQGPKLLIQFQNNGVVDDSQLPKDRFSAERLKGVDSTLKIQPAKLEDSAVYLCASSHARGLAGARSTDTQYFGPGTRLTVL.

V usage is TRBV6-1 and J usage is TRBJ1-2; D is ambiguous. The CDR3 extends over 13 amino acids. The germline V and J ends were trimmed by 2 bases and 3 bases, with 7 bases remaining between them. Germline V lookup: CDR1 MNHNS, CDR2 SASEGT. The chain's CDR3 is CASSERTYYGYTF. CDR3 sequence (DNA): TGTGCCAGCAGTGAAAGGACCTACTATGGCTACACCTTC.

Details on this clonotype: A read error may produce the germline difference seen at one junction end. This chain connects TRBV2 to TRBJ1-5, with 10 bases fitting TRBD1. Germline assignment: CDR1 SNHLY and CDR2 FYNNEI. The CDR3 sequence is 16 residues long. CDR3 DNA: TGTGCCAGCAGTGCCTCGGACAGGGGGATCAATCATCCCCAGCATTTT. This encodes CASSASDRGINHPQHF.

This clonotype was counted only a few times. The chain has TRBV3-1 and TRBJ2-1, with D unresolved. V lost 4 bases to trimming and J lost 8 bases, with 18 bases between them. The V gene's germline CDR1 is LGHDT and CDR2 YNNKEL (reference sequence). This CDR3 is 15 amino acids long. The CDR3 spells CASSPKGSAADEQFF. The CDR3 coding sequence is TGTGCCAGCAGCCCAAAGGGAAGCGCCGCCGATGAGCAGTTCTTC.

A note on this clonotype: The junction and the germline gene differ at one end; a read error may be behind it. The V and J genes are TRBV7-2 and TRBJ2-5, with a tentative D call TRBD2 (7 bases). The DNA end is more similar to TRBJ2-7, so the J call may be wrong. Germline lookup yields CDR1 SGHTA and CDR2 FQGNSA. This CDR3 is 14 amino acids long. The CDR3 nucleotides are TGTGCCGGCAGCTCTCGGGGGGCGAGTTCCGAGCAGTACTTC. Translation gives CAGSSRGASSEQYF.

The genes are TRBV6-2 or TRBV6-3 and TRBJ2-1, with D unresolved. The CDR3 contains 13 residues. V lost 8 bases and J 7 bases, leaving 15 bases between the germline ends. Germline lookup yields CDR1 MNHEY and CDR2 SVGEGT. The CDR3 sequence is CASRVPSWNEQFF. Written as DNA, the CDR3 is TGTGCCAGCCGGGTGCCCTCCTGGAATGAGCAGTTCTTC.

The genes are TRBV12-3 or TRBV12-4 and TRBJ2-3; 9 bases map to TRBD2. The CDR3 runs to 12 residues. Trimming took 6 bases from V and 9 from J; bases not matched to a gene: 4. Here the CDR3 DNA reads TGTGCCAGCAGCACTAGCGGGCGGACGCAGTATTTT. Translating gives CASSTSGRTQYF.

This clonotype was recorded a few times. This chain joins TRBV10-3 and TRBJ2-1; a weak D match, TRBD2 (7 bases). The CDR3 has 19 amino acids. V gave up 0 bases and J gave up 0 bases, with 18 bases separating them. Germline V gene lookup returns CDR1 ENHRY and CDR2 SYGVKD. CDR3 DNA: TGTGCCATCAGTGAGTCGGGCAGGGGAAGCGGGGACTCCTACAATGAGCAGTTCTTC. It codes for CAISESGRGSGDSYNEQFF.

The chain is built from TRBV6-1 and TRBJ1-1; perhaps TRBD1 as D (6 bases). The CDR3 spans 14 residues. The germline V gene has CDR1 MNHNS and CDR2 SASEGT. Trimming removed 6 bases from V and 3 bases from J, with 14 bases in between. The CDR3 reads CASRDIRTDTEAFF. As DNA, the CDR3 is TGTGCCAGCAGGGACATCAGGACAGACACTGAAGCTTTCTTT.

The V call is TRBV6-1, the J call TRBJ2-1, with 11 bases identical to TRBD2. The CDR3 runs to 17 residues. The J segment lost 4 bases and the V segment lost 0 bases, leaving 5 bases of the junction unmatched. CDR1 MNHNS and CDR2 SASEGT come from the germline V gene. The CDR3 loop is CASSEAPGLAAYNEQFF. Here the CDR3 DNA reads TGTGCCAGCAGTGAAGCTCCGGGACTAGCGGCATACAATGAGCAGTTCTTC.

This clonotype has only a few counts. V usage is TRBV6-2 or TRBV6-3 and J usage is TRBJ1-2; 7 bases map to TRBD1. The junction had 7 bases not matched to a gene; V was cut back by 5 bases and J by 4 bases. The CDR3 is 14 residues long. Germline CDR1 is MNHEY and CDR2 is SVGEGT. The CDR3 DNA is TGTGCCAGCAGTACCTCGGGACAGAGCTATGGCTACACCTTC. Translated, it gives CASSTSGQSYGYTF.

V gene TRBV7-7 combines with J gene TRBJ1-1, with 9 bases that match TRBD1. Losses at the gene ends were 2 bases for V and 6 bases for J; bases not matched to a gene: 31. CDR3 length: 23 amino acids. Germline V gene data show CDR1 as SSHAT and CDR2 as FNYEAQ (reference sequence). This CDR3 reads CASSLMQLPWTGDTPPGQPEAFF. The CDR3 DNA follows: TGTGCCAGCAGCTTAATGCAGTTGCCGTGGACAGGGGACACCCCACCAGGCCAACCTGAAGCTTTCTTT.